The clone carrying this T cell receptor beta chain came up many times. The sample comes from a study of T cells in Graves' hyperthyroidism and ophthalmopathy. CDR3 size: 14 residues. Between the trimmed V and J ends, which lost 4 bases and 3 bases, there was a span of 12 bases. The investigators amplified TCR beta CDR3 regions from RNA transcripts. The HTBI primer set drove a first-round RT-PCR of the TCR CDR3. TCRdb fed the multiplex PCR reads into MiXCR, producing one record per CDR3 protein. This sample has some 490,000 distinct CDR3 sequences, with approximately 16% found just once. Among ophthalmopathy patients, the Clinical Activity Score reached at least 3, the NOSPECS grade reached at least 4, and duration remained under 3 months. It was uncontrolled infection, other autoimmune disease, pregnancy or lactation that excluded patients.

Sequencing was done on a sample of blood. This chain uses TRBV12-3 or TRBV12-4 with TRBJ1-1, with D possibly being TRBD1 (6 bases). This clonotype was sampled from a young woman with Graves' ophthalmopathy. The CDR3, as DNA: TGTGCCAGCAGTTCTATCGCAGGGGACACTGAAGCTTTCTTT. Translated, it gives CASSSIAGDTEAFF.